One T cell receptor (beta chain) is described in this entry. Other DNA sequences in this specimen translate into the identical CDR3. Profiled with immunoSEQ multiplex PCR; TCRdb holds only in-frame clones, not every one. Of a few hundred thousand clones listed, approximately 88% were seen once; the top ten hold around 10%. The data were taken from a study of blood T cell repertoires in COVID-19. Whole-study context: Specimens from acute and convalescent COVID-19 originated in the United States, Italy and Spain.

With 2 bases removed from V and 4 bases from J, the gap between germline ends came to 8 bases. Germline CDR1 is MDHEN and CDR2 is SYDVKM. The CDR3 covers 13 residues. Recruitment covered roughly 24 US areas and drew participants whose ages spanned roughly 18 to 100 years. Sequenced: PBMCs or T cells enriched from blood (not recorded which). The clonotype originates from a woman under 30 who had recovered from COVID-19. V is TRBV28 and J is TRBJ1-1; TRBD1 is a possible D gene (5 bases). The CDR3 spells CASSLRGSTEAFF. The CDR3 nucleotides read TGTGCCAGCAGTTTACGGGGGTCCACTGAAGCTTTCTTT.